A selection of T cell receptor beta chains follows, all from one sample in a study of T-cell memory formation after mild COVID-19. In TCRdb, the 5' RACE reads were re-called with MiXCR into one record per CDR3 protein. The sample comprises under 300,000 distinct CDR3 sequences, over 9% of which are singletons, and 20% to 25% rests with the top ten. Sequenced sample: PBMCs or a T cell subset sorted from them (not recorded which). The receptors shown here come from a man in his late teens or twenties who had mild COVID-19 (a few samples of this study predate the infection). Cell type and time point are not known. The CDR3 runs from the conserved cysteine through the conserved F or W. Fields, in order: D gene, clone size, J gene, V gene, CDR3 DNA, CDR3 protein. The D gene is left open where the match is weak. The size entry is marked missing in some rows and otherwise reads once, few, many or a size class.

>.|.|TRBJ2-4|TRBV6-5
TGTGCCAGCAGTTACGCCCCGAGGATTGGAGGGGTTAGAGTGATTCAGTACTTC
CASSYAPRIGGVRVIQYF
>.|few|TRBJ2-7|TRBV19
TGTGCCAGTAGTCCGTGGACAGCCGAAAACGAGCAGTACTTC
CASSPWTAENEQYF
>.|.|TRBJ2-3|TRBV6-5
TGTGCCAGCAGGCCCGCTGGAAGCCCAAGCTCTAGCACAGATACGCAGTATTTT
CASRPAGSPSSSTDTQYF
>TRBD2|.|TRBJ2-1|TRBV7-3
TGTGCCAGCAGCTCGGCGGGGGGGCTAAATGAGCAGTTCTTC
CASSSAGGLNEQFF
>.|few|TRBJ2-3|TRBV20-1
TGCAGTGCTAGAGAGGGCGCTAGCGGCACAGATACGCAGTATTTT
CSAREGASGTDTQYF
>TRBD1|.|TRBJ1-1|TRBV9
TGTGCCAGCAGCGTAGTCCGGTTAGGGACAGGGGGCACTGAAGCTTTCTTT
CASSVVRLGTGGTEAFF
>TRBD2|few|TRBJ2-7|TRBV20-1
TGCAGTGCTCGGCGCTCTAGCGGGTCCTACGAGCAGTACTTC
CSARRSSGSYEQYF
>.|.|TRBJ1-1|TRBV5-1
TGCGCCAGCAGAGAACAGGGTGGGACTCAGGGTGAAGCTTTCTTT
CASREQGGTQGEAFF
>.|.|TRBJ2-5|TRBV20-1
TGCAGTGCTAGAGAGAAGGGTTCCTCCCAGTACTTC
CSAREKGSSQYF
>.|few|TRBJ1-3|TRBV7-2
TGTGCCAGCAGCTACCCCCCGGGGACAGGAAACACCATATATTTT
CASSYPPGTGNTIYF
>TRBD2|many|TRBJ2-1|TRBV12-3/TRBV12-4
TGTGCCAGCAGTTCCCTCCCGGGGGGACTAGCGGGGGGGCGAGTAGACAATGAGCAGTTCTTC
CASSSLPGGLAGGRVDNEQFF
>.|many|TRBJ2-1|TRBV9
TGTGCCAGCAGCGTAGACCTATACAATGAGCAGTTCTTC
CASSVDLYNEQFF
>.|few|TRBJ2-3|TRBV12-5
TGTGCTAGTGGTTTGATCACCCACCCCGGGACCCGCACAGATACGCAGTATTTT
CASGLITHPGTRTDTQYF
>.|.|TRBJ2-5|TRBV5-1
TGCGCCAGCAGCTTCGAGACACAAGAGACCCAGTACTTC
CASSFETQETQYF
>.|.|TRBJ1-2|TRBV5-1
TGCGCCAGCAGCTTGGAGGAGTCCAGTAACTATGGCTACACCTTC
CASSLEESSNYGYTF
>.|.|TRBJ1-4|TRBV10-3
TGTGCCATCAGTGACACCCAGGACAGAGCGAATGAAAAACTGTTTTTT
CAISDTQDRANEKLFF
>.|.|TRBJ1-4|TRBV6-5
TGTGCCAGCAGTTACTCGGCGGGACGGCGGAATGAAAAACTGTTTTTT
CASSYSAGRRNEKLFF
>.|.|TRBJ1-1|TRBV28
TGTGCCAGCAGTTCCCCCGACACAGCTGAAGCTTTCTTT
CASSSPDTAEAFF
>TRBD2|few|TRBJ2-3|TRBV7-3
TGTGCCAGCAGCTTAATAGCGGGGGGACGAGATACGCAGTATTTT
CASSLIAGGRDTQYF
>.|few|TRBJ1-1|TRBV7-2
TGTGCCAGCAGCCGCCAACGGGACACTGAAGCTTTCTTT
CASSRQRDTEAFF
>.|.|TRBJ2-5|TRBV7-3
TGTGCCAGTAGACCGTCCGGGTTCCAAGAGACCCAGTACTTC
CASRPSGFQETQYF
>.|.|TRBJ2-7|TRBV11-2
TGTGCCAGCACCTCGGCCGGCGTCTACGAGCAGTACTTC
CASTSAGVYEQYF